This TCR beta chain derives from a study of beta chain features in type 1 diabetes. Only one heparinised blood draw was taken per donor, and its volume averaged about 120 mL. This clone was observed a handful of times. Its antigen is not identified. Reverse transcribing all isolated RNA meant expressed TCRB transcripts were sequenced. Repertoires were generated with immunoSEQ multiplex PCR, while TCRdb's copy carries only in-frame clones and drops some. The repertoire has about 650,000 clones, under 15% of them found once; the top ten carry roughly 0.11%. Study-level findings and limits: TCRB rearrangement may or may not be influenced by HLA type; here this remained unresolved. TCRB CDR3s were moderately but significantly shorter in Type 1 diabetes patients in all four CD4+ subsets.

Trimming removed 3 bases at V and 6 bases at J, with 8 bases between. This CDR3 is 12 amino acids long. CDR1 and CDR2 from the germline V gene are SGHRS and YFSETQ. The chain is built from TRBV5-1 and TRBJ2-3; D could derive from TRBD1 or TRBD2 (5 bases each). The specimen sequenced was naive CD4+ T cells from blood. The sequence derives from a man younger than 40 with type 1 diabetes. CDR3 sequence: CASSWGSDTQYF. The CDR3 DNA follows: TGCGCCAGCAGCTGGGGGTCGGATACGCAGTATTTT.